What follows are 26 T cell receptor beta chains derived from one specimen sequenced in a study of cytomegalovirus exposure and HLA in healthy donors. Vbeta (60) and Jbeta (13) primers were used in the PCR. Sequencing used immunoSEQ multiplex PCR; TCRdb keeps in-frame clones, though not all of them. Of about 240,000 clones detected, roughly 87% appear once; the ten largest clones hold 5.4%. Sequencing used PBMCs. Receptors originate from a woman in her 40s in good health and CMV-seropositive.

CDR3 region: CASKGLAGAAGELFF. The CDR3 DNA is TGTGCCAGCAAGGGACTAGCGGGAGCAGCCGGGGAGCTGTTTTTT. V gene TRBV6-4 combines with J gene TRBJ2-2; TRBD2 agrees at 14 bases. CDR1 is MRHNA and CDR2 is SNTAGT in the germline V gene. V trimming: 7 bases; J trimming: 6 bases; junction bases outside the gene matches: 4. The CDR3 contains 15 residues.

This clone was seen a handful of times. The gene calls are TRBV7-2 and TRBJ2-1; no firm D call. The ends were cut back, 1 base at V and 6 bases at J, with 7 bases in the middle. In germline, CDR1 is SGHTA, CDR2 FQGNSA. The CDR3 loop spans 13 amino acids. The CDR3: CASSLDPVNEQFF. CDR3 nucleotides: TGTGCCAGCAGCTTAGATCCGGTCAATGAGCAGTTCTTC. The entire variable domain, with the rest obtained from reference TRBV7-2 and TRBJ2-1, is as follows: GAGVSQSPSNKVTEKGKDVELRCDPISGHTALYWYRQSLGQGLEFLIYFQGNSAPDKSGLPSDRFSAERTGGSVSTLTIQRTQQEDSAVYLCASSLDPVNEQFFGPGTRLTVL.

This chain links TRBV4-2 with TRBJ2-7; TRBD2 might be the D (6 bases). The CDR3 totals 12 residues. Trimming stripped 4 bases from V and 3 bases from J, with 7 bases between. CDR1 and CDR2 from the germline V gene are LGHNA and YNFKEQ. In DNA form, the CDR3 reads TGTGCCAGCAGCCGGGGAGGCTACGAGCAGTACTTC. Its protein is CASSRGGYEQYF.

V usage is TRBV30 and J usage is TRBJ2-5; weak D call: TRBD2 (5 bases). Judging by the DNA end, TRBJ2-7 fits better; the J call may be wrong. There are 17 residues in the CDR3. Germline V gene data show CDR1 as GTSNPN and CDR2 as SVGIG (reference sequence). The CDR3 reads CAWRETPRQRRTYEQYF. Here the CDR3 DNA reads TGTGCCTGGAGAGAGACCCCGAGGCAGCGGAGAACCTACGAGCAGTACTTC.

This chain links TRBV6-5 with TRBJ1-2, with a weak D call TRBD1 (6 bases). Germline V gene data show CDR1 as MNHEY and CDR2 as SVGAGI. V lost 7 bases to trimming and J lost 4 bases, with 16 bases between them. The CDR3 extends over 14 amino acids. The CDR3 protein is CASTASGGFYGYTF. Written as DNA, the CDR3 is TGTGCCAGCACCGCCTCGGGGGGCTTCTATGGCTACACCTTC.

V is TRBV10-1 and J is TRBJ2-3; the D is unclear. V gave up 4 bases and J gave up 1 base, with 12 bases separating them. CDR1 and CDR2 (germline): WNHNN, SYGVQD (reference sequence). The CDR3 sequence is 15 residues long. The CDR3 loop reads CASSVLVSGTDTQYF. The CDR3 region has the DNA TGCGCCAGCAGTGTTCTGGTTTCGGGCACAGATACGCAGTATTTT.

V usage is TRBV7-9 and J usage is TRBJ1-3; TRBD1 is a possible D gene (5 bases). V gave up 8 bases and J gave up 0 bases, with 11 bases separating them. The CDR3 is 14 amino acids. CDR1 is SEHNR, CDR2 FQNEAQ, per germline (reference sequence). The DNA for the CDR3 is TGTGCCAGCCTTACAGGACCCTCTGGAAACACCATATATTTT. Translated: CASLTGPSGNTIYF.

The V gene is TRBV7-2, the J gene TRBJ2-7; 9 bases are a match to TRBD2. Germline lookup yields CDR1 SGHTA and CDR2 FQGNSA. J gave up 6 bases and V 1 base, and 4 bases lay outside the gene matches. The CDR3 covers 14 residues. CDR3 DNA: TGTGCCAGCAGCTTAGTTGCGGGGGGGCGCGAGCAGTACTTC. Translated: CASSLVAGGREQYF.

In the case of this clone: This same CDR3 is encoded by further DNA sequences in the sample. The V call is TRBV5-1, the J call TRBJ1-2, with D possibly being TRBD1 (5 bases). The CDR3 covers 15 residues. With 0 bases removed from V and 0 bases from J, the gap between germline ends came to 9 bases. CDR1 is SGHRS, CDR2 YFSETQ, per germline. The CDR3 nucleotides are TGCGCCAGCAGCTTGGATGGGGGGGCTAACTATGGCTACACCTTC. This sequence encodes CASSLDGGANYGYTF.

In this sample, this clone turned up a few times. This chain joins TRBV18 and TRBJ1-1; D not resolved. From germline, CDR1 is KGHSH and CDR2 LQKENI. CDR3 length: 12 residues. Trimming removed 10 bases at V and 4 bases at J, with 13 bases between. CDR3 sequence reads: CATTFRGTEAFF. CDR3 sequence (DNA): TGTGCCACTACCTTCCGGGGCACTGAAGCTTTCTTT.

This chain connects TRBV13 to TRBJ2-1; tentative D call: TRBD1 (5 bases). This CDR3 has 15 residues. V dropped 4 bases and J dropped 2 bases, with 12 bases sitting between them. Germline CDR1 reads PRHDT; CDR2 reads FYEKMQ (reference sequence). This CDR3 reads CASSSIWGAYNEQFF. The DNA of the CDR3 is TGTGCCAGCAGCTCCATTTGGGGCGCCTACAATGAGCAGTTCTTC.

This rearrangement joins TRBV6-1 to TRBJ1-1; the match to TRBD1 covers 9 bases. Germline CDR1 and CDR2: MNHNS and SASEGT. V shed 10 bases, J shed 10 bases, and the junction held 16 bases outside the gene matches. The CDR3 totals 14 residues. CDR3 protein: CATRTGAYNPGAFF. CDR3 in DNA: TGTGCCACCCGGACAGGGGCCTATAATCCCGGAGCTTTCTTT.

The chain uses TRBV5-1 and TRBJ1-4; tentatively, D is TRBD1 (6 bases). CDR3 size: 21 residues. Germline lookup yields CDR1 SGHRS and CDR2 YFSETQ. Trimming pared 0 bases from V and 0 bases from J, leaving 24 bases between. The DNA of the CDR3 is TGCGCCAGCAGCTTGGGCCTCAGGGGCTCCTTCAACCTTGCAACTAATGAAAAACTGTTTTTT. Protein sequence: CASSLGLRGSFNLATNEKLFF.

The chain couples TRBV2 to TRBJ2-7, with TRBD2 as a possible D gene (5 bases). This CDR3 comprises 13 residues. Trimming removed 7 bases from V and 7 bases from J, with 17 bases in between. Germline V lookup: CDR1 SNHLY, CDR2 FYNNEI. CDR3 sequence reads: CASTRPTRTEQYF. The CDR3 nucleotides are TGTGCCAGCACCAGGCCAACACGGACTGAGCAGTACTTC. The whole variable domain, remainder taken from reference TRBV2 and TRBJ2-7, is EPEVTQTPSHQVTQMGQEVILRCVPISNHLYFYWYRQILGQKVEFLVSFYNNEISEKSEIFDDQFSVERPDGSNFTLKIRSTKLEDSAMYFCASTRPTRTEQYFGPGTRLTVT.

CDR3 sequence: CASSSSGVGYTF. The CDR3 DNA follows: TGTGCCAGCAGTTCTTCCGGGGTTGGCTACACCTTC. The chain uses TRBV6-5 and TRBJ1-2; the D is unclear. The CDR3 spans 12 residues. Germline V gene lookup returns CDR1 MNHEY and CDR2 SVGAGI. V lost 4 bases and J 7 bases, leaving 10 bases between the germline ends.

This clone was detected only once. The gene calls are TRBV6-1 and TRBJ2-2; TRBD2 is a possible D gene (6 bases). Germline V gene sequence: CDR1 MNHNS, CDR2 SASEGT. CDR3 size: 15 residues. Trimming shortened V by 6 bases and J by 0 bases, and 11 bases separated the two germline ends. CDR3: CASRTGLTNTGELFF. CDR3 in DNA: TGTGCCAGCAGGACGGGACTCACGAACACCGGGGAGCTGTTTTTT.

The CDR3 protein is CASSFRGINYEQYF. For the CDR3, the DNA is TGTGCCAGTAGCTTCAGGGGGATAAACTACGAGCAGTACTTC. The chain carries TRBV19 and TRBJ2-7, with TRBD1 matching 7 bases. CDR1 is LNHDA, CDR2 SQIVND, per germline (reference sequence). The J segment lost 3 bases and the V segment lost 6 bases, leaving 8 bases of the junction unmatched. The CDR3 spans 14 residues.

The chain has TRBV6-6 and TRBJ2-7, with D possibly being TRBD2 (5 bases). V was trimmed by 0 bases and J by 6 bases, leaving 12 bases between them. Per germline, CDR1 MNHNY and CDR2 SVGAGI (reference sequence). This CDR3 is built from 14 residues. CDR3 sequence: CASSYSREGLEQYF. The CDR3 DNA reads as TGTGCCAGCAGTTACTCACGGGAAGGACTCGAGCAGTACTTC.

The chain links TRBV12-5 to TRBJ2-7, with 7 nucleotides matching TRBD1. The V gene end was trimmed by 0 bases and the J gene end by 4 bases; junction bases not matched to a gene: 6. The CDR3 consists of 15 residues. Per the germline V gene, CDR1 is LGHNT and CDR2 is FRNRAP. CDR3 loop: CASGLVLQGQYEQYF. The CDR3 region has the DNA TGTGCTAGTGGTTTGGTTTTACAGGGGCAGTACGAGCAGTACTTC.

The chain uses TRBV6-6 and TRBJ2-7, with a weak D call TRBD1 (5 bases). Germline CDR1 and CDR2: MNHNY and SVGAGI (reference sequence). The CDR3 length is 13 residues. Deletions cut 5 bases from V and 0 bases from J, with 8 bases between. The CDR3 nucleotides are TGTGCCAGCAGTCTGACAGTCTCCTACGAGCAGTACTTC. Protein product: CASSLTVSYEQYF.

CDR3 DNA: TGTGCCAGTAGTATACTCGGCGGGTACAATGAGCAGTTCTTC. Translation gives CASSILGGYNEQFF. The J gene is TRBJ2-1, the V gene TRBV19, with D perhaps matching TRBD2 (5 bases). From germline, CDR1 is LNHDA and CDR2 SQIVND (reference sequence). The length of the CDR3 is 14 residues. V gave up 2 bases and J gave up 4 bases, with 9 bases separating them. Drawing the rest from reference TRBV19 and TRBJ2-1, the complete variable domain is DGGITQSPKYLFRKEGQNVTLSCEQNLNHDAMYWYRQDPGQGLRLIYYSQIVNDFQKGDIAEGYSVSREKKESFPLTVTSAQKNPTAFYLCASSILGGYNEQFFGPGTRLTVL.

This chain joins TRBV6-1 and TRBJ1-2; D ambiguous. The CDR3 loop spans 13 amino acids. V was cut by 6 bases and J by 4 bases, with 12 bases left in between. Germline V gives CDR1 MNHNS, CDR2 SASEGT. CDR3 sequence: CASSRNSIYGYTF. CDR3 in DNA: TGTGCCAGCAGCAGGAACAGTATCTATGGCTACACCTTC.

The table lists this clone with a few counts. The chain carries TRBV7-9 and TRBJ2-1; TRBD2 matches 13 bases. J was trimmed by 1 base and V by 2 bases; bases with no gene match: 8. Germline V gene lookup returns CDR1 SEHNR and CDR2 FQNEAQ (reference sequence). The CDR3 is 19 amino acids. The CDR3 spells CASSLLWPTSGGSYNEQFF. As DNA, the CDR3 is TGTGCCAGCAGCTTATTATGGCCGACTAGCGGGGGGTCCTACAATGAGCAGTTCTTC.

The sample holds a few counts of this clone. CDR3 sequence reads: CASSLARLTGIGGGGQFF. Written as DNA, the CDR3 is TGTGCCAGCAGCTTAGCGAGGCTGACAGGCATTGGGGGTGGTGGGCAGTTCTTC. The chain combines TRBV7-6 with TRBJ2-1, with D maybe TRBD1 (6 bases). This CDR3 contains 18 residues. The ends were cut back, 0 bases at V and 12 bases at J, with 27 bases in the middle. In germline, CDR1 is SGHVS, CDR2 FNYEAQ.

The CDR3 sequence: CASSERAGDPYEQYF. In nucleotides, the CDR3 is TGTGCCAGCAGTGAACGGGCAGGGGACCCCTACGAGCAGTACTTC. The chain employs TRBV6-1 and TRBJ2-7; a possible D gene is TRBD1 (6 bases). V gave up 2 bases and J gave up 2 bases, with 13 bases separating them. The CDR3 is 15 residues long. Per germline, CDR1 MNHNS and CDR2 SASEGT.

The CDR3 sequence: CASSHTFRTGTVLYEQYF. In DNA form, the CDR3 reads TGTGCCAGCAGCCATACATTCCGGACAGGTACCGTACTCTACGAGCAGTACTTC. The rearrangement uses TRBV11-2 and TRBJ2-7, with TRBD1 matching 7 bases. Germline-derived CDR1 and CDR2 are SGHAT and FQNNGV. J gave up 3 bases and V 5 bases, and 19 bases lay outside the gene matches. The CDR3 contains 18 residues.